Presented here are 5 T cell receptor beta chains from one specimen sequenced in a study of T cells in narcolepsy. Assay: immunoSEQ multiplex PCR; the TCRdb copy retains only in-frame clones and omits some. The table includes about 33,000 clones, roughly 80% detected once. Sequencing was performed on CD45RA- memory CD4+ T cells from PBMCs. Every receptor here comes from a human donor with narcolepsy.

A remark on this clone: Compared with germline, one end of the junction differs, possibly owing to a read error. This chain links TRBV7-7 with TRBJ2-2; D remains ambiguous. CDR1 SSHAT and CDR2 FNYEAQ come from the germline V gene (reference sequence). This CDR3 contains 12 residues. CDR3: CASSFTTGELFF. CDR3 DNA: TGTGCTAGCAGCTTTACAACCGGGGAGCTGTTTTTT.

The rearrangement uses TRBV6-6 and TRBJ2-3; 9 bases agree with TRBD1. With V trimmed by 5 bases and J by 2 bases, 5 bases remained unmatched. This CDR3 is 15 amino acids long. Looked up from germline, CDR1 is MNHNY and CDR2 is SVGAGI (reference sequence). The CDR3 DNA reads as TGTGCCAGCAGTAGAGGACAGGGGTACACAGATACGCAGTATTTT. Protein: CASSRGQGYTDTQYF.

The V gene is TRBV9, the J gene TRBJ2-1; 8 bases match TRBD2. The V gene end was trimmed by 4 bases and the J gene end by 8 bases; junction bases not matched to a gene: 17. CDR1 and CDR2 from the germline V gene are SGDLS and YYNGEE. CDR3 length: 17 residues. CDR3 nucleotides: TGTGCCAGCAGCCGCGCTCAACGGGGGGGCCTAACCGATGAGCAGTTCTTC. This sequence encodes CASSRAQRGGLTDEQFF.

This sequence joins TRBV6-1 and TRBJ2-7; D not certain. V gave up 5 bases and J gave up 4 bases, with 9 bases separating them. The CDR3 is made up of 12 amino acids. CDR1 is MNHNS and CDR2 is SASEGT in the germline V gene. The CDR3 spells CASSSHGYEQYF. The CDR3 DNA follows: TGTGCCAGCAGTTCTCACGGGTACGAGCAGTACTTC.

The V and J genes are TRBV5-1 and TRBJ2-3; 10 bases map to TRBD2. CDR1 and CDR2 (germline): SGHRS, YFSETQ. The CDR3 has 16 residues. The V segment lost 0 bases and the J segment 6 bases; nucleotides outside the gene matches: 7. The CDR3 nucleotides read TGCGCCAGCAGCTTGGTGGTAGCGGGGGGCGGGGATACGCAGTATTTT. Its protein is CASSLVVAGGGDTQYF.